This T cell receptor (beta chain) is from a study of response to subunit inactivated influenza vaccine. Study-wide results and caveats: The authors suggested that few new T cells are recruited per seasonal influenza vaccination.

Of note for this clonotype: Antigen unknown.

TCRdb re-called the RT-PCR reads with MiXCR, one entry per CDR3 protein. In the table there are under 950,000 distinct CDR3 sequences, around 20% of which are singletons. Trimming at V came to 5 bases and at J to 2 bases, leaving 5 bases not matched to a gene. This CDR3 is 15 amino acids long. In germline, CDR1 is SGHVS, CDR2 FQNEAQ. This sample comprised PBMCs from blood, obtained more than 4 days after vaccination. This TCR derives from a man aged 45-65 years who received an inactivated influenza vaccine. V and J are TRBV7-8 and TRBJ2-2; 7 bases are shared with TRBD1. The CDR3 region has the DNA TGTGCCAGCAGCGGTGGGACAGATAACACCGGGGAGCTGTTTTTT. Translation gives CASSGGTDNTGELFF. Using reference TRBV7-8 and TRBJ2-2 for the parts outside the CDR3, the full variable domain is GAGVSQSPRYKVAKRGQDVALRCDPISGHVSLFWYQQALGQGPEFLTYFQNEAQLDKSGLPSDRFFAERPEGSVSTLKIQRTQQEDSAVYLCASSGGTDNTGELFFGEGSRLTVL.